These 21 T cell receptor beta chains were sequenced from one sample in a study of shared clonotypes between healthy human individuals. Produced via immunoSEQ multiplex PCR; TCRdb's table is partial and in-frame only. The sample consists of hundreds of thousands of clones, about 96% of them appearing once. The sample taken for sequencing was naive CD4+ T cells sorted from blood. Subset described: CD45RA+ positively selected. The receptors were gathered from a woman in her 30s in good health.

The chain recombines TRBV7-9 with TRBJ2-1, with 7 bases matching TRBD2. CDR1 and CDR2 (germline): SEHNR, FQNEAQ (reference sequence). The V gene end was trimmed by 5 bases and the J gene end by 3 bases; junction bases not matched to a gene: 4. The CDR3 contains 14 residues. The CDR3 protein is CASSGGLDYNEQFF. Here the CDR3 DNA reads TGTGCCAGCAGCGGAGGACTAGACTACAATGAGCAGTTCTTC.

Points on this clone: The sample contains more than one DNA sequence encoding this CDR3. This sequence joins TRBV18 and TRBJ2-7; no firm D call. CDR3 length: 12 residues. Trimming cost V 3 bases and J 2 bases, with 5 bases left between them. Germline CDR1 reads KGHSH; CDR2 reads LQKENI. The CDR3 DNA reads TGTGCCAGCTCACCGGCAGCCTACGAGCAGTACTTC. It codes for CASSPAAYEQYF.

This clone was counted once. The genes are TRBV5-1 and TRBJ1-1; D uncertain. V was cut by 4 bases and J by 1 base, with 14 bases left in between. The CDR3 loop spans 15 amino acids. CDR1 and CDR2 from the germline V gene are SGHRS and YFSETQ. CDR3 protein: CASSKGKAGNTEAFF. CDR3 DNA sequence: TGCGCCAGCAGCAAAGGAAAGGCCGGGAACACTGAAGCTTTCTTT. Using reference TRBV5-1 and TRBJ1-1 for the parts outside the CDR3, the full variable domain is KAGVTQTPRYLIKTRGQQVTLSCSPISGHRSVSWYQQTPGQGLQFLFEYFSETQRNKGNFPGRFSGRQFSNSRSEMNVSTLELGDSALYLCASSKGKAGNTEAFFGQGTRLTVV.

The CDR3 DNA is TGTGCCAGCAGCTTAGGGCAGGCCTCTGGGGCCAACGTCCTGACTTTC. Translated: CASSLGQASGANVLTF. The chain joins TRBV7-8 to TRBJ2-6; D is unclear. V was pared by 1 base and J by 0 bases, with 7 bases between. Germline-derived CDR1 and CDR2 are SGHVS and FQNEAQ. This CDR3 has 16 residues.

The CDR3 sequence: CASSLLQGVVYEQYF. The CDR3 DNA reads as TGTGCCAGCAGTTTATTACAGGGGGTTGTCTACGAGCAGTACTTC. The rearrangement links TRBV28 to TRBJ2-7; TRBD1 agrees at 8 bases. V lost 1 base and J lost 3; bases outside the gene matches: 5. CDR3 size: 15 residues. Per germline, CDR1 MDHEN and CDR2 SYDVKM.

The rearrangement joins TRBV6-4 to TRBJ2-7; D might be TRBD2 (6 bases). The CDR3 is 16 amino acids. Between the trimmed V and J ends, which lost 4 bases and 3 bases, there was a span of 19 bases. The germline gives CDR1 MRHNA, CDR2 SNTAGT. DNA for the CDR3: TGTGCCAGCAGTGGATCCCCGACGCGGGATTTCTACGAGCAGTACTTC. Encoded protein: CASSGSPTRDFYEQYF.

V and J are TRBV5-1 and TRBJ2-7, with D perhaps matching TRBD2 (5 bases). Germline V gives CDR1 SGHRS, CDR2 YFSETQ. The V end lost 0 bases, the J end lost 5 bases, and 9 bases lay between the germline ends. CDR3 size: 13 residues. The CDR3 protein is CASSLALGDEQYF. The CDR3 region has the DNA TGCGCCAGCAGCTTGGCTTTGGGAGACGAGCAGTACTTC. Full variable domain (missing parts from reference TRBV5-1 and TRBJ2-7): KAGVTQTPRYLIKTRGQQVTLSCSPISGHRSVSWYQQTPGQGLQFLFEYFSETQRNKGNFPGRFSGRQFSNSRSEMNVSTLELGDSALYLCASSLALGDEQYFGPGTRLTVT.

This clone was seen only once. This chain connects TRBV29-1 to TRBJ1-2; 9 bases are shared with TRBD1. V was pared by 6 bases and J by 4 bases, with 12 bases of the junction left unmatched. The CDR3 runs to 15 residues. Germline CDR1 reads SQVTM; CDR2 reads ANQGSEA. The CDR3 sequence is CSVLVPGQGIYGYTF. For the CDR3, the DNA is TGCAGCGTCCTTGTCCCGGGACAGGGAATCTATGGCTACACCTTC.

The rearrangement joins TRBV28 to TRBJ1-1; TRBD1 is a possible D gene (6 bases). This CDR3 has 14 amino acids. V was shortened by 11 bases and J by 5 bases, with 21 bases between the two germline ends. Germline CDR1 and CDR2: MDHEN and SYDVKM. CDR3 in amino acids: CAASTGGTFTEAFF. As DNA, the CDR3 is TGTGCCGCCTCGACAGGAGGGACGTTTACTGAAGCTTTCTTT.

The chain recombines TRBV28 with TRBJ2-7; no reliable D call. The CDR3 extends over 13 amino acids. V shed 1 base and J shed 5 bases, with 9 bases lying between them. Germline V CDR1 and CDR2: MDHEN, SYDVKM. The CDR3 nucleotides are TGTGCCAGCAGTTTATATAGGGCGAACGAGCAGTACTTC. Encoded protein: CASSLYRANEQYF.

The chain combines TRBV5-6 with TRBJ1-3; the D is unclear. CDR1 is SGHDT, CDR2 YYEEEE, per germline. The CDR3 covers 16 residues. The V and J ends lost 0 bases and 3 bases respectively, with 13 bases between them. This chain's CDR3 is CASSLAKVTYGNTIYF. For the CDR3, the DNA is TGTGCCAGCAGCTTGGCTAAGGTAACATATGGAAACACCATATATTTT.

The V gene is TRBV29-1, the J gene TRBJ1-4; TRBD1 might be the D (6 bases). Germline V gives CDR1 SQVTM, CDR2 ANQGSEA. The V end lost 7 bases, the J end lost 7 bases, and 10 bases lay between the germline ends. The CDR3 is 11 residues long. The CDR3 nucleotides read TGCAGCGGCGGGACACTTGAAAAACTGTTTTTT. Encoded protein: CSGGTLEKLFF. Combining the CDR3 with reference TRBV29-1 and TRBJ1-4 gives the whole variable domain SAVISQKPSRDICQRGTSLTIQCQVDSQVTMMFWYRQQPGQSLTLIATANQGSEATYESGFVIDKFPISRPNLTFSTLTVSNMSPEDSSIYLCSGGTLEKLFFGSGTQLSVL.

This sequence joins TRBV7-2 and TRBJ2-6; D is ambiguous. Per the germline V gene, CDR1 is SGHTA and CDR2 is FQGNSA. The CDR3 extends over 14 amino acids. The ends were cut back, 6 bases at V and 0 bases at J, with 6 bases in the middle. CDR3 amino acids: CASRDNSGANVLTF. The CDR3 DNA follows: TGTGCCAGCAGAGACAACTCTGGGGCCAACGTCCTGACTTTC.

V and J are TRBV11-2 and TRBJ2-7, with a tentative D call TRBD2 (6 bases). This CDR3 region has 15 residues. The V and J ends lost 5 bases and 6 bases respectively, with 20 bases between them. Germline CDR1 is SGHAT and CDR2 is FQNNGV. For the CDR3, the DNA is TGTGCCAGCAGCCCCTACAGCGGGCGCCTACGCGAGCAGTACTTC. This gives the protein CASSPYSGRLREQYF.

The genes are TRBV10-2 and TRBJ2-4; maybe TRBD2 (6 bases). The CDR3 length is 13 residues. Trimming took off 8 bases at V and 2 bases at J, with 10 bases between the two ends. Germline values: CDR1 WSHSY, CDR2 SAAADI. CDR3 DNA sequence: TGCGCCAGCGGAGGGGATTCCAAAAACATTCAGTACTTC. It specifies CASGGDSKNIQYF.

This chain connects TRBV9 to TRBJ2-1; 7 nucleotides agree with TRBD2. The CDR3 runs to 15 residues. Germline V CDR1 and CDR2: SGDLS, YYNGEE. V shed 3 bases and J 0 bases; nucleotides not matched to a gene: 3. The CDR3 loop reads CASSAREYSYNEQFF. The CDR3 DNA is TGTGCCAGCAGCGCGCGGGAGTACTCCTACAATGAGCAGTTCTTC.

The CDR3 nucleotides are TGCGCCAGCAGCTTGGAAGGAATCTCTGGGGCCAACGTCCTGACTTTC. This encodes CASSLEGISGANVLTF. V is TRBV5-1 and J is TRBJ2-6, with D uncertain. Between the trimmed V and J ends, which lost 0 bases and 0 bases, there was a span of 7 bases. CDR3 size: 16 residues. Germline CDR1 SGHRS, CDR2 YFSETQ. Looking up the rest from reference TRBV5-1 and TRBJ2-6 gives the full variable domain: KAGVTQTPRYLIKTRGQQVTLSCSPISGHRSVSWYQQTPGQGLQFLFEYFSETQRNKGNFPGRFSGRQFSNSRSEMNVSTLELGDSALYLCASSLEGISGANVLTFGAGSRLTVL.

The V call is TRBV29-1, the J call TRBJ2-7; tentatively, D is TRBD2 (5 bases). V lost 6 bases and J lost 3, with 9 bases in between. CDR1 is SQVTM, CDR2 ANQGSEA, per germline. The CDR3 contains 11 residues. CDR3 residues: CSVGEDYEQYF. CDR3 nucleotides: TGCAGCGTGGGAGAGGACTACGAGCAGTACTTC.

This chain links TRBV19 with TRBJ2-7, with 7 bases identical to TRBD2. The germline gives CDR1 LNHDA, CDR2 SQIVND (reference sequence). Trimming at V came to 3 bases and at J to 6 bases, leaving 14 bases not matched to a gene. The CDR3 contains 16 residues. Here the CDR3 DNA reads TGTGCCAGTAGTATTGGAGCCGGGACTATATTGGGCGAGCAGTACTTC. The encoded protein is CASSIGAGTILGEQYF.

This chain links TRBV18 with TRBJ1-4; the D gene is possibly TRBD1 (5 bases). The germline CDR1 and CDR2 sequences are KGHSH and LQKENI. This CDR3 contains 14 residues. The germline V and J ends were trimmed by 4 bases and 4 bases, with 10 bases remaining between them. The CDR3 region is CASSLSGGNEKLFF. Written as DNA, the CDR3 is TGTGCCAGCTCACTCTCCGGGGGTAATGAAAAACTGTTTTTT.

The chain has TRBV6-5 and TRBJ1-5; 10 bases align to TRBD1. Germline values: CDR1 MNHEY, CDR2 SVGAGI. J was trimmed by 1 base and V by 8 bases; bases with no gene match: 5. CDR3 length: 15 residues. CDR3 protein: CASGQGGYSNQPQHF. The CDR3 DNA sequence: TGTGCCAGCGGACAGGGGGGGTACAGCAATCAGCCCCAGCATTTT.